Given below is one T cell receptor (beta chain) in context. This clone has more than one count but fewer than ten. The antigen it recognizes is unknown. Qualities for individual bases were not recorded, and no much larger clone is one base off. These data belong to a study of blood T cell repertoires in COVID-19 (TCRdb year 2020). With regard to the full study: Collaborator samples came from the United States, Italy and Spain and covered acute and convalescent phases of COVID-19. The material from the prospective study consisted of cDNA or gDNA derived from T cells, B-cell-depleted T cells, or PBMCs. Subjects who had been exposed to COVID-19, were actively infected with it, or had recovered from it provided the deeply sampled blood TCRbeta repertoires that made up the dataset. The repertoires were released in a freely available public database intended as a resource for research on the immune response to SARS-CoV-2. Samples were obtained from the ongoing ImmuneRACE study (first 160 participants) and from some 1,200 subjects provided by 6 global collaborators. Nearly every sample came with metadata listing a de-identified subject ID, COVID-19 status, age in years and sex. Where available, HLA class I and class II types were obtained from metadata supplied by the sample provider rather than from assay-based typing. Results and caveats for the whole study, not just this receptor: How much clinical and demographic metadata was included differed by source and by participant, and the metadata was provided uncurated.

Whole blood was collected in K2EDTA tubes by collaborating institutions according to the institutions' own protocols. For TCRbeta analysis, collaborator samples were shipped as frozen whole blood, as isolated PBMCs, or as DNA extracted from either sample type. TCRbeta CDR3 regions were amplified from genomic DNA using the immunoSEQ Assay, a bias-controlled multiplex PCR. In the authors' own workflow: The number of nucleated cells in each sample was estimated by amplification of reference gene primers within the assay. To quantify the absolute abundance of each unique TCRbeta CDR3 rearrangement, sequence reads were collapsed and filtered. For each sample, productive Simpson clonality was calculated as the square root of Simpson's diversity index across productive rearrangements. Not all clones reach the TCRdb copy of this immuneACCESS table, which keeps in-frame sequences only. Checked studies attribute under half of the gap to unresolved V genes and leave the rest unexplained. V and J calls and clone size are copied from that table; D and trimming were computed from the DNA. This sample gives about 410,000 clones in total; 86% of them show up just once. Clones ranked in the top ten supply roughly 1.4% of the sample.

CDR1 is given as SGHTA and CDR2 as FQGNSA, both from the germline V gene. Relative to germline, V is 1 base shorter and J is 2 bases shorter, with 9 bases between their ends. Taken from cysteine to phenylalanine, the CDR3 has 15 residues. Only the CDR3 DNA stays, 45 bases, in frame from base 1. The sequence was collected from a woman between 25 and 40 years old with active or convalescent COVID-19. The sequenced material came from peripheral blood. The sequence is built from TRBV7-2 and TRBJ2-1, with the D gene uncertain. The DNA is as follows: TGTGCCAGCAGCTTAGAACTGGTTACCTACAATGAGCAGTTCTTC. Protein translation: CASSLELVTYNEQFF.